Reported below is one T cell receptor (beta chain). Its antigen is unknown. Profiling relied on immunoSEQ multiplex PCR, and the TCRdb table lists in-frame clones only, not all of them. In the table there are more than 150,000 clones, around 87% of which are singletons. These data are taken from a study of T cell responses to AZD1222 COVID-19 vaccine. Broader study findings: Just 5 or 6 AZD1222 recipients tested seropositive at baseline. The reported proportion of spike-specific TCRs targeting unmutated variant regions was nearly half. White British donors predominated, females outnumbered males, and clonal diversity was possibly underestimated. Sampling captured repertoires only after the peak T cell response.

With 7 bases removed from V and 4 bases from J, the gap between germline ends came to 14 bases. Germline CDR1 LGHDT, CDR2 YNNKEL (reference sequence). This CDR3 comprises 14 residues. Material: peripheral blood, obtained 28 days after the second AZD1222 dose. The chain is built from TRBV3-1 (or the pseudogene TRBV3-2) and TRBJ2-1, with a possible D match to TRBD2 (6 bases). This TCR was recovered from an adult who received the AZD1222 COVID-19 vaccine. The CDR3 DNA sequence: TGTGCCAGCACCCCCTCCGGGAGTTACAATGAGCAGTTCTTC. Protein product: CASTPSGSYNEQFF.